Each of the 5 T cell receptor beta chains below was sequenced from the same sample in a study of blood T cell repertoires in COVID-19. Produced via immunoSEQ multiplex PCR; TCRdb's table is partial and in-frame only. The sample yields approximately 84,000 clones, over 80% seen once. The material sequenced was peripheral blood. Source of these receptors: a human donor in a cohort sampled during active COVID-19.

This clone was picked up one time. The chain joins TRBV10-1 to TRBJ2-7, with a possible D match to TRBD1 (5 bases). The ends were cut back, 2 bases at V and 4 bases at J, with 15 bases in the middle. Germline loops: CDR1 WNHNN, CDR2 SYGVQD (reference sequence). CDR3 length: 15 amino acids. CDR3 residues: CASSEAAGPTYEQYF. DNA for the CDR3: TGCGCCAGCAGTGAGGCCGCAGGGCCAACTTACGAGCAGTACTTC.

CDR3 coding DNA: TGTGCCAGCAGCTTAAGGGGGGGGACTAGCTCCTACGAGCAGTACTTC. Its protein product is CASSLRGGTSSYEQYF. The rearrangement links TRBV7-2 to TRBJ2-7, with 8 bases identical to TRBD2. Germline lookup yields CDR1 SGHTA and CDR2 FQGNSA. The CDR3 runs to 16 residues. With 2 bases clipped from V and 0 bases from J, the junction kept 6 bases outside the gene matches.

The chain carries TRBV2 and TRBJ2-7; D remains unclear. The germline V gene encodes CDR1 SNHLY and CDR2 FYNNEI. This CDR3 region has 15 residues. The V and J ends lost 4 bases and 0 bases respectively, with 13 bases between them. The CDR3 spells CASSGPSRSSYEQYF. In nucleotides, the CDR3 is TGTGCCAGCAGTGGCCCGAGTAGAAGCTCCTACGAGCAGTACTTC.

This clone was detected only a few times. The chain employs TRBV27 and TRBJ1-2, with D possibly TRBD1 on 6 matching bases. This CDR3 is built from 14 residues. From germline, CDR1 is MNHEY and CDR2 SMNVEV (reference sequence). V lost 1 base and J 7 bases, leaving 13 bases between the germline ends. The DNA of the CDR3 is TGTGCCAGCAGTTTATTCCCGGGACATTCTGGCTACACCTTC. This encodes CASSLFPGHSGYTF.

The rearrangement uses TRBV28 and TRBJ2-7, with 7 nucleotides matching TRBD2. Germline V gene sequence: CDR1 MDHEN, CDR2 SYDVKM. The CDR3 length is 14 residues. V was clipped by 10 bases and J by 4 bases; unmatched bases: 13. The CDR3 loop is CATGRPGGLYEQYF. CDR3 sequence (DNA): TGTGCCACCGGAAGGCCGGGAGGACTTTACGAGCAGTACTTC.